This passage covers 3 T cell receptor beta chains from one sample sequenced in a study of cytomegalovirus exposure and HLA in healthy donors. PCR primers comprised 60 Vbeta and 13 Jbeta primers. The data were produced by immunoSEQ multiplex PCR, yet TCRdb's version contains in-frame clones alone and is incomplete. This table has approximately 220,000 clones, over 75% appearing once. Sequencing was done on a sample of PBMCs. The receptors come from a man between 18 and 35 years old in good health and CMV-seronegative.

This chain uses TRBV19 with TRBJ2-2; 7 bases fit TRBD1. This CDR3 spans 14 amino acids. V trimming: 8 bases; J trimming: 5 bases; junction bases outside the gene matches: 8. Germline loops: CDR1 LNHDA, CDR2 SQIVND (reference sequence). CDR3 sequence reads: CASLTGFGTGELFF. CDR3 nucleotides: TGTGCCAGTCTGACAGGGTTCGGAACCGGGGAGCTGTTTTTT. Full variable domain (outside the CDR3, taken from reference TRBV19 and TRBJ2-2): DGGITQSPKYLFRKEGQNVTLSCEQNLNHDAMYWYRQDPGQGLRLIYYSQIVNDFQKGDIAEGYSVSREKKESFPLTVTSAQKNPTAFYLCASLTGFGTGELFFGEGSRLTVL.

The chain couples TRBV19 to TRBJ1-1; tentative D call: TRBD1 (6 bases). Germline values: CDR1 LNHDA, CDR2 SQIVND (reference sequence). The length of the CDR3 is 14 residues. Trimming shortened V by 2 bases and J by 0 bases, and 7 bases separated the two germline ends. This CDR3 reads CASSIQGMNTEAFF. The CDR3, as DNA: TGTGCCAGTAGTATACAGGGGATGAACACTGAAGCTTTCTTT.

This clone was observed a single time. The chain joins TRBV7-9 to TRBJ2-7, with a tentative D call TRBD2 (6 bases). The CDR3 sequence is 14 residues long. Trimming cost V 4 bases and J 3 bases, with 13 bases left between them. Germline V CDR1 and CDR2: SEHNR, FQNEAQ (reference sequence). CDR3 bases: TGTGCCAGCAGCTACAGTAGCGGCAACTACGAGCAGTACTTC. It yields the protein CASSYSSGNYEQYF. Full variable domain (outside the CDR3, taken from reference TRBV7-9 and TRBJ2-7): DTGVSQNPRHKITKRGQNVTFRCDPISEHNRLYWYRQTLGQGPEFLTYFQNEAQLEKSRLLSDRFSAERPKGSFSTLEIQRTEQGDSAMYLCASSYSSGNYEQYFGPGTRLTVT.